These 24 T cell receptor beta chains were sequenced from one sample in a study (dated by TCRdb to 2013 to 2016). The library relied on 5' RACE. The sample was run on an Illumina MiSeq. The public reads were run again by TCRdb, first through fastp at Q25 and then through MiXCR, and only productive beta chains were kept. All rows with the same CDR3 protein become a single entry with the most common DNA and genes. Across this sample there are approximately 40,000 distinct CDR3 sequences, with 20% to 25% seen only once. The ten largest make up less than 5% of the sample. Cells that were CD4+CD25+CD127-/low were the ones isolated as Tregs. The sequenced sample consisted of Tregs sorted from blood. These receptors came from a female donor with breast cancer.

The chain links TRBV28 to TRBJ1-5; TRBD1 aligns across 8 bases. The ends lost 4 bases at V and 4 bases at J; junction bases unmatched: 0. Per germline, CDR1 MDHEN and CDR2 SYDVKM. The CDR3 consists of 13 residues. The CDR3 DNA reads TGTGCCAGCAGTTGGACAGGGAATCAGCCCCAGCATTTT. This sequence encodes CASSWTGNQPQHF. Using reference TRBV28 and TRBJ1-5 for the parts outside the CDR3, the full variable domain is DVKVTQSSRYLVKRTGEKVFLECVQDMDHENMFWYRQDPGLGLRLIYFSYDVKMKEKGDIPEGYSVSREKKERFSLILESASTNQTSMYLCASSWTGNQPQHFGDGTRLSIL.

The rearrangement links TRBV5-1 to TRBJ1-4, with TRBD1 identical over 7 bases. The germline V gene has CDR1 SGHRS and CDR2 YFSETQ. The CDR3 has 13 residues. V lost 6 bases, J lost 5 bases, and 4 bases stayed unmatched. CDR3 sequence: CASNRGSNEKLFF. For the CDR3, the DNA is TGCGCCAGCAACAGGGGTTCGAATGAAAAACTGTTTTTT.

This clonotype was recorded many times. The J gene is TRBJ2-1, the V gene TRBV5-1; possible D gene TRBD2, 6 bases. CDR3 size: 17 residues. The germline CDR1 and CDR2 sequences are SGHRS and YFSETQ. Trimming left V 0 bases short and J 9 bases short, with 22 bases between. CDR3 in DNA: TGCGCCAGCAGCTTGGGACCCCAGCGGGCTCGTCCGAGTGAGCAGTTCTTC. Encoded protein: CASSLGPQRARPSEQFF.

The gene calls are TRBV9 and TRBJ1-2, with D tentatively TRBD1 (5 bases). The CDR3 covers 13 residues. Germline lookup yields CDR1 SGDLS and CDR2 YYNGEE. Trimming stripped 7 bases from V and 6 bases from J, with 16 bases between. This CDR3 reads CASSRTGADGYTF. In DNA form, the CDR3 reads TGTGCCAGCTCCCGGACCGGGGCAGATGGCTACACCTTC.

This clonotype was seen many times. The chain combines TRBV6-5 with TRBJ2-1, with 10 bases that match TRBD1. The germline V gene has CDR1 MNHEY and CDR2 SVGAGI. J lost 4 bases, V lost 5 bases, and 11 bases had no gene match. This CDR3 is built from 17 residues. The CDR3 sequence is CASSASQGQGVYNEQFF. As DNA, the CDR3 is TGTGCCAGCAGTGCCTCCCAAGGACAGGGGGTTTACAATGAGCAGTTCTTC.

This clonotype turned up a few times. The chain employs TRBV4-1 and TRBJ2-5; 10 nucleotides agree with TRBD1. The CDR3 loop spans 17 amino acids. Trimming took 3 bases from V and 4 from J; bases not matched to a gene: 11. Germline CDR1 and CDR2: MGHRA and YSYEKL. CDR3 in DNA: TGCGCCAGCAGCCATTTTTCAGGGACAGGGGAGATAGAGACCCAGTACTTC. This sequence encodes CASSHFSGTGEIETQYF.

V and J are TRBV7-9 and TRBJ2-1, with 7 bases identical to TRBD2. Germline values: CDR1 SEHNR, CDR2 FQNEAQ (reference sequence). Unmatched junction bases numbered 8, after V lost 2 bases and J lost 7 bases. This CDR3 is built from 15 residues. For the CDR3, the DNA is TGTGCCAGCAGCTTATGGCCTAGCGGAGGTAATGAGCAGTTCTTC. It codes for CASSLWPSGGNEQFF.

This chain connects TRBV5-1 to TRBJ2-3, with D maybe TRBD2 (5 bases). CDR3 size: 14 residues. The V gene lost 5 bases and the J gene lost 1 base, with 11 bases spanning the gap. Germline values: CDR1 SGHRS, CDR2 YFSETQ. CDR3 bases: TGCGCCAGCAGTGACACGGAGGGCACAGATACGCAGTATTTT. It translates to CASSDTEGTDTQYF.

CDR3 coding DNA: TGTGCCAGCAGCGTAGCCCCAGCCGGTGAGCAGTTCTTC. This gives the protein CASSVAPAGEQFF. The chain has TRBV9 and TRBJ2-1; no clear D. There are 13 residues in the CDR3. Trimming stripped 0 bases from V and 9 bases from J, with 10 bases between. Germline-derived CDR1 and CDR2 are SGDLS and YYNGEE.

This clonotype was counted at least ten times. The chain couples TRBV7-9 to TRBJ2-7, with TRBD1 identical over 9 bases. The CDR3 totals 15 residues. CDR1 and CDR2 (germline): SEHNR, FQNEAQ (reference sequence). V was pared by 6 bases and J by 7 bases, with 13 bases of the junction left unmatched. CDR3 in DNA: TGTGCCAGCAGTGCCACGACAGGGGGGAGTTGGGAGCAGTACTTC. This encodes CASSATTGGSWEQYF.

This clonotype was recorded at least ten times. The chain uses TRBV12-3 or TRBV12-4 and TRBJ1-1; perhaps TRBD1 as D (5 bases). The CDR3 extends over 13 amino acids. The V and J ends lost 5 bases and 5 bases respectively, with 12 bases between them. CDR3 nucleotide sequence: TGTGCCAGCAGTCCCGGGGGGGGGACTGAAGCTTTCTTT. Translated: CASSPGGGTEAFF.

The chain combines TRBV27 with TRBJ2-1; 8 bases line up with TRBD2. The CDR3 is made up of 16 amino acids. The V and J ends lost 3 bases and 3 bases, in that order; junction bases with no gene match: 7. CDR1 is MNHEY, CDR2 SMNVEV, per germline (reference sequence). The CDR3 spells CASSFLSGTVYNEQFF. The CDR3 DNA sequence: TGTGCCAGCAGTTTCCTTAGCGGGACCGTCTACAATGAGCAGTTCTTC.

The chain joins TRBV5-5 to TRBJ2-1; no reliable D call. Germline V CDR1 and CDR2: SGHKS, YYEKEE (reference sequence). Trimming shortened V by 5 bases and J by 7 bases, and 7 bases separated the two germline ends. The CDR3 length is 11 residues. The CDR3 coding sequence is TGTGCCAGCAGACTACCAAATGAGCAGTTCTTC. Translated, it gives CASRLPNEQFF.

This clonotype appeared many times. The CDR3 DNA reads as TGCAGTGCTCCTGACAGGGCCACCTACGAGCAGTACTTC. Its protein product is CSAPDRATYEQYF. J is TRBJ2-7 and V is TRBV20-1; TRBD1 matches 7 bases. Germline-derived CDR1 and CDR2 are DFQATT and SNEGSKA (reference sequence). The trim removed 5 bases at V and 2 bases at J, leaving 6 bases unmatched. This CDR3 has 13 residues.

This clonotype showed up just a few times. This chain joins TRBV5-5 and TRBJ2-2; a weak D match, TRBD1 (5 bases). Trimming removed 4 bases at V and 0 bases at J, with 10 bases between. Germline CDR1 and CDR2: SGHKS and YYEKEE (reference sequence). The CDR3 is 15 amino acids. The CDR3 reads CASSTGRTNTGELFF. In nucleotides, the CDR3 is TGTGCCAGCAGCACAGGACGGACGAACACCGGGGAGCTGTTTTTT.

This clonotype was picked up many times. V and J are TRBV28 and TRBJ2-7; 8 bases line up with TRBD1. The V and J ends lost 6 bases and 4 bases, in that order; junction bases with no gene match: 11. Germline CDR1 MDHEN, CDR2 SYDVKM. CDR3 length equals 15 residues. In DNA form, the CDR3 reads TGTGCCAGCAGCGGGATCCGGACAGGGTTTTACGAGCAGTACTTC. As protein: CASSGIRTGFYEQYF.

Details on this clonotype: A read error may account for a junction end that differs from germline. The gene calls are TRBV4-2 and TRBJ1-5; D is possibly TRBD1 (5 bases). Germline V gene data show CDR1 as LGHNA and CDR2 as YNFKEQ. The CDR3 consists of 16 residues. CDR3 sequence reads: CASGQGADYSNQPRHF. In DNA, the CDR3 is TGTGCCAGCGGCCAAGGGGCCGATTATAGCAATCAGCCCCGGCATTTT.

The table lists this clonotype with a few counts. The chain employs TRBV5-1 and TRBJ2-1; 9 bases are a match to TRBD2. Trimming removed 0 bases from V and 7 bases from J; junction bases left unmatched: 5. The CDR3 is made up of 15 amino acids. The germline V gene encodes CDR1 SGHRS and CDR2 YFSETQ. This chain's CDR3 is CASSLGAGGVNEQFF. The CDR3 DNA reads TGCGCCAGCAGCTTGGGTGCGGGAGGGGTAAATGAGCAGTTCTTC.

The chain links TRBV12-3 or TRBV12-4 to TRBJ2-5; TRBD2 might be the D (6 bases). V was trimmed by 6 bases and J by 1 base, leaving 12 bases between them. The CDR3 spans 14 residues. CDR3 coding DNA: TGTGCCAGCAGCCAGGGACTTGTCCAAGAGACCCAGTACTTC. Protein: CASSQGLVQETQYF.

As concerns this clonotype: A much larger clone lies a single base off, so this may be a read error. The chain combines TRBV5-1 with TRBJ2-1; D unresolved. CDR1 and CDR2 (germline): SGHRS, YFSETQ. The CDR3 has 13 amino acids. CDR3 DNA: TGCGCCAGCAGCTTGCCCCATTCAAATGGGCAGTTCTTC. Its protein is CASSLPHSNGQFF. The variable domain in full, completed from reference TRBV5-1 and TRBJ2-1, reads KAGVTQTPRYLIKTRGQQVTLSCSPISGHRSVSWYQQTPGQGLQFLFEYFSETQRNKGNFPGRFSGRQFSNSRSEMNVSTLELGDSALYLCASSLPHSNGQFFGPGTRLTVL.

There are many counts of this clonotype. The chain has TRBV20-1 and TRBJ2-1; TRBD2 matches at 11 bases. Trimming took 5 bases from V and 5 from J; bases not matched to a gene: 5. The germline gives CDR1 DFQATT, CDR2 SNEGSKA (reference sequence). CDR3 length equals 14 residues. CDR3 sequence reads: CSAPPGLADNEQFF. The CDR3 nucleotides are TGCAGTGCTCCCCCGGGACTAGCGGACAATGAGCAGTTCTTC.

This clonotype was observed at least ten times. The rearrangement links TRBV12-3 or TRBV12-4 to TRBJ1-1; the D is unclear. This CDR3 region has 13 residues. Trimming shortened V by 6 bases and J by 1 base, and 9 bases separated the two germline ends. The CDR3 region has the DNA TGTGCCAGCAGCTCCTCAGAGAACACTGAAGCTTTCTTT. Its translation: CASSSSENTEAFF.

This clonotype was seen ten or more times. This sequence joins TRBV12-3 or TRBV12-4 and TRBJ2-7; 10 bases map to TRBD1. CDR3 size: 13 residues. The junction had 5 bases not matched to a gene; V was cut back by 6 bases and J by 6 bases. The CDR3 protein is CASSRGTGAEQYF. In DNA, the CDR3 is TGTGCCAGCAGCCGAGGGACAGGGGCCGAGCAGTACTTC.

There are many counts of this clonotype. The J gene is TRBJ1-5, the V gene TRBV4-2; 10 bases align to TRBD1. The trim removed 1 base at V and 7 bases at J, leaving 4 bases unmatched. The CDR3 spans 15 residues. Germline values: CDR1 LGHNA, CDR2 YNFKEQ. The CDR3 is CASSQVSTGGQPQHF. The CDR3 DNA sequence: TGTGCCAGCAGCCAAGTATCGACAGGGGGCCAGCCCCAGCATTTT.